The present T cell receptor beta chain was sequenced within a study of T cells in Graves' hyperthyroidism and ophthalmopathy. Amplified regions were TCR beta CDR3 sequences from RNA transcripts. A first-round RT-PCR of the TCR CDR3 used the HTBI primer set. MiXCR, applied by TCRdb to the multiplex PCR reads, yields one record per CDR3 protein. In the table there are about 250,000 distinct CDR3 sequences, about 24% of which are singletons. Concerning this clonotype: One end of the junction fails to match germline, which may point to a read error.

The CDR3 is made up of 12 amino acids. Germline-derived CDR1 and CDR2 are SGHRS and YFSETQ. This clonotype was sampled from a woman in her 40s with Graves' ophthalmopathy. The rearrangement joins TRBV5-1 to TRBJ1-1; D may be TRBD1 (6 bases). The sample was blood. The CDR3 nucleotides read TGCGCCAGCATCCCAGGGGAGGCACTCCTTTACTTT. It encodes CASIPGEALLYF.